Listed below are T cell receptor beta chains from one sample, sequenced in a study of T cells after posttransplantation cyclophosphamide. Repertoires were generated with immunoSEQ multiplex PCR, while TCRdb's copy carries only in-frame clones and drops some. The sample includes under 30,000 clones, none of them occurring once. Material: PBMCs. The receptors stem from a woman aged 55-70 years in good health, CMV-negative, and a related stem cell transplant donor. Each CDR3 is given with its conserved first and last residue. D genes are given only for firm matches. For some rows the clone size is stated as once, few or many, or as a class when expanded; others skip it.

D gene,V gene,J gene,clone size,CDR3 DNA,CDR3 protein
-,TRBV28,TRBJ1-4,many,TGTGCCAGCAGTTCCCAGGGAATAACTAATGAAAAACTGTTTTTT,CASSSQGITNEKLFF
-,TRBV4-1,TRBJ2-1,many,TGCGCCAGCAGCCAAGCTAACAGAAAGAACAATGAGCAGTTCTTC,CASSQANRKNNEQFF
TRBD2,TRBV4-2,TRBJ2-7,many,TGTGCCAGCAGCCAACGACCTGACGGGGGGTCCTACGAGCAGTACTTC,CASSQRPDGGSYEQYF
TRBD1,TRBV4-1,TRBJ1-3,many,TGCGCCAGCACTAGAGGACAGGAATGCACTGGAAACACCATATATTTT,CASTRGQECTGNTIYF
-,TRBV28,TRBJ2-7,many,TGTGCCAGCAGTTTACAGGGTCCCTCCTACGAGCAGTACTTC,CASSLQGPSYEQYF
TRBD2,TRBV7-2,TRBJ2-1,many,TGTGCCAGCAGCCTTAGCGGGGCTTACAATGAGCAGTTCTTC,CASSLSGAYNEQFF
TRBD2,TRBV5-8,TRBJ2-3,many,TGTGCCAGCAGCCGTGACGGAGCGGGGGGCCGCACAGATACGCAGTATTTT,CASSRDGAGGRTDTQYF
-,TRBV5-1,TRBJ2-1,many,TGCGCCAGCAGCTTGGCCAGGGGACCCCCGGGGGAGCAGTTCTTC,CASSLARGPPGEQFF
TRBD1,TRBV12-3/TRBV12-4,TRBJ1-1,many,TGTGCCAGCAGCCGACAGGGAGGCACTGAAGCTTTCTTT,CASSRQGGTEAFF
TRBD1,TRBV24-1,TRBJ2-3,-,TGTGCCACCAGTGTTCGGACAGGGGGCTCGGCAGATACGCAGTATTTT,CATSVRTGGSADTQYF
-,TRBV6-2/TRBV6-3,TRBJ1-5,many,TGTGCCAGCAGTTACTCTGACAGGAGGGTCAATCAGCCCCAGCATTTT,CASSYSDRRVNQPQHF
-,TRBV28,TRBJ2-2,many,TGTGCCAGCACCCCAGGGGGGATCACCGGGGAGCTGTTTTTT,CASTPGGITGELFF
TRBD1,TRBV13,TRBJ2-7,many,TGTGCCAGCAGGGGACAGGGCTCCGAGCAGTACTTC,CASRGQGSEQYF
-,TRBV5-1,TRBJ2-3,many,TGCGCCAGCAGCTTGGCCCACACAGATACGCAGTATTTT,CASSLAHTDTQYF
TRBD2,TRBV7-9,TRBJ2-2,many,TGTGCCAGCAGCTCCCCCGAGCGGGAGGGGCACACCGGGGAGCTGTTTTTT,CASSSPEREGHTGELFF
-,TRBV10-2,TRBJ2-1,many,TGCGCCAGCAGTGAGGTAAGGGTTGGTCGTTTGGTCGATGAGCAGTTCTTC,CASSEVRVGRLVDEQFF
-,TRBV10-3,TRBJ1-2,many,TGTGCCATCAGTGAAGGAGTGGGCAGGGGCTATGGCTACACCTTC,CAISEGVGRGYGYTF
TRBD1,TRBV7-8,TRBJ1-2,many,TGTGCCAGCAGCTTAGGGGACAGGGGGCTTTTTGGCTACACCTTC,CASSLGDRGLFGYTF
-,TRBV5-4,TRBJ2-3,-,TGTGCCAGCAGCTCGGGACAACTTAGCACAGATACGCAGTATTTT,CASSSGQLSTDTQYF
-,TRBV7-9,TRBJ2-2,many,TGTGCCAGCAGCCCCTTCAAAGCGCCGACGAACACCGGGGAGCTGTTTTTT,CASSPFKAPTNTGELFF
-,TRBV27,TRBJ2-2,-,TGTGCCAGCAGCTCCGGGACTTCCCCTCAGTACGGGGAGCTGTTTTTT,CASSSGTSPQYGELFF
-,TRBV12-3/TRBV12-4,TRBJ1-1,many,TGTGCCAGCAGTTTAGGGACAGCGAACACTGAAGCTTTCTTT,CASSLGTANTEAFF
-,TRBV5-1,TRBJ1-2,many,TGCGCCAGCAGCTCAACCCCAGGGAACTATGGCTACACCTTC,CASSSTPGNYGYTF
-,TRBV5-1,TRBJ1-5,many,TGCGCCAGCAGCTTCGCTTCAGGAGGTCAGCCCCAGCATTTT,CASSFASGGQPQHF
TRBD2,TRBV9,TRBJ2-7,-,TGTGCCAGCAGCGCCTGGGGGGGCGAGCAGTACTTC,CASSAWGGEQYF
-,TRBV6-5,TRBJ1-6,few,TGTGCCAGTGGGGGGGGAACCTATAATTCACCCCTCCACTTT,CASGGGTYNSPLHF
TRBD1,TRBV5-4,TRBJ2-2,many,TGTGCCAGCAGCGCTCGACAGGGTTCGAACACCGGGGAGCTGTTTTTT,CASSARQGSNTGELFF
TRBD1,TRBV2,TRBJ1-5,many,TGTGCCAGCAGTGATACGACAGGGTCAAATCAGCCCCAGCATTTT,CASSDTTGSNQPQHF
-,TRBV28,TRBJ2-6,many,TGTGCCAGCAACCCGGCGGGGCCTGGGGCCAACGTCCTGACTTTC,CASNPAGPGANVLTF
TRBD1,TRBV7-2,TRBJ1-3,many,TGTGCCAGCAGCCCGATGGACAGGGCCGGAAACACCATATATTTT,CASSPMDRAGNTIYF
-,TRBV6-5,TRBJ1-6,-,TGTGCCACCCTCGGAGGGGCAGGGAATTCACCCCTCCACTTT,CATLGGAGNSPLHF
-,TRBV2,TRBJ1-3,many,TGTGCCACCCGCCCGAACAGCTCTGGAAACACCATATATTTT,CATRPNSSGNTIYF
-,TRBV7-2,TRBJ1-1,many,TGTGCCAGCAGCTTAGTCCAGGGCCGCGGTGAAGCTTTCTTT,CASSLVQGRGEAFF
TRBD1,TRBV29-1,TRBJ2-5,-,TGCAGCGTGGGACAGGGGGTGGAGACCCAGTACTTC,CSVGQGVETQYF
-,TRBV5-3,TRBJ2-1,few,TGTGCCAGAAGCTTGGCCGCGGGTAGCTCCTACAATGAGCAGTTCTTC,CARSLAAGSSYNEQFF
TRBD1,TRBV6-5,TRBJ2-2,-,TGTGCCAGCAGACGACAGGGCAGGGCCGGGGAGCTGTTTTTT,CASRRQGRAGELFF
-,TRBV7-2,TRBJ1-5,many,TGTGCCAGCAGCCTGATGACAGGCCAGGTGGGACAGCCCCAGCATTTT,CASSLMTGQVGQPQHF
-,TRBV15,TRBJ2-1,many,TGTGCCACCAGCAGAGGTCAGGGTCCAGACAATGAGCAGTTCTTC,CATSRGQGPDNEQFF
-,TRBV4-3,TRBJ1-6,few,TGCGCCAGCAGCCAAGATATCGTCGACTCCTCCTATAATTCACCCCTCCACTTT,CASSQDIVDSSYNSPLHF
TRBD1,TRBV5-1,TRBJ2-1,many,TGCGCCAGCAGCTTGGGTGACAGGGAAGTCAATGAGCAGTTCTTC,CASSLGDREVNEQFF
-,TRBV7-8,TRBJ2-7,many,TGTGCCAGCAGCTTGTTGCAGAGCTCCTACGAGCAGTACTTC,CASSLLQSSYEQYF
TRBD2,TRBV28,TRBJ2-3,-,TGTGCCAGCAGTTTCTCCGCCTGGGGGACTAGCGGGGGGACAAGCACAGATACGCAGTATTTT,CASSFSAWGTSGGTSTDTQYF
TRBD1,TRBV19,TRBJ1-2,many,TGTGCCAGTAGCCCGAATCCGGGACAGGGCTATGGCTACACCTTC,CASSPNPGQGYGYTF
TRBD1,TRBV7-9,TRBJ2-6,few,TGTGCAAGTCGCCCCAGACAGGGGGCGGGTGGAGCCAACGTCCTGACTTTC,CASRPRQGAGGANVLTF
TRBD1,TRBV6-5,TRBJ1-6,many,TGTGCCAGCAGCCCCGGGACAGGGAGTTCACCCCTCCACTTT,CASSPGTGSSPLHF
-,TRBV11-2,TRBJ2-3,-,TGTGCCAGCAGCTTAACAGTCGCAGATACGCAGTATTTT,CASSLTVADTQYF